The clone carrying this TCR beta chain has a handful of counts. The authors ran a second PCR of roughly 6 to 12 cycles using a sample-barcoded 5' primer and a J-beta primer mix. One entry per CDR3 protein results from TCRdb running MiXCR on the 5' RACE reads. The sample lists around 2 million distinct CDR3 sequences; about 39% were seen once. This sample is drawn from a study of blood T cells in healthy people across ages. The CDR3 is 17 residues long. V shed 2 bases and J shed 0 bases, with 14 bases lying between them. Sequencing was performed on blood. The clonotype comes from a human donor in good health. The rearrangement links TRBV12-3 or TRBV12-4 to TRBJ2-1, with D unclear. CDR3 DNA sequence: TGTGCCAGCAGTTTATTTGGGCAGCCGAGCTCCTACAATGAGCAGTTCTTC. This translates into CASSLFGQPSSYNEQFF.